One sample yielded the 21 T cell receptor beta chains listed below, sequenced in a study of blood T cell repertoires in COVID-19 (dated by TCRdb to 2020 to 2022). The library was prepared using the immunoSEQ multiplex PCR assay. Imported from immuneACCESS, the table was reduced by TCRdb to in-frame sequences with V and J called. These copies leave out some clones; in studies compared against another copy, an unresolved V gene accounts for under half, and the cause of the remainder is not known. The sample includes 120,000 or so clones, with around four fifths observed a single time. The ten largest clonotypes hold approximately 6.3% of the sample. Sequencing was done on a sample of peripheral blood. These receptors were taken from a man of 80 years or more with active or convalescent COVID-19.

CDR3 coding DNA: TGTGCCAGCAGTGAGTGGGGCCCGGTGACTGAAGCTTTCTTT. It is translated as CASSEWGPVTEAFF. The chain links TRBV2 to TRBJ1-1, with D possibly TRBD1 on 5 matching bases. This CDR3 contains 14 residues. Deletions cut 3 bases from V and 5 bases from J, with 13 bases between. Germline CDR1 SNHLY, CDR2 FYNNEI.

This chain links TRBV18 with TRBJ2-7; 7 nucleotides line up with TRBD1. The CDR3 runs to 16 residues. V lost 1 base to trimming and J lost 3 bases; unmatched junction nucleotides: 9. In germline, CDR1 is KGHSH, CDR2 LQKENI. The CDR3 DNA reads TGTGCCAGCTCACCACTCGGTGCCCAGGGGGTCTACGAGCAGTACTTC. Its protein is CASSPLGAQGVYEQYF.

This clone was counted between two and nine times. This chain uses TRBV7-3 with TRBJ2-3, with 9 bases lining up with TRBD2. The CDR3 is made up of 17 amino acids. After removal of 4 bases from V and 9 bases from J, the junction contained 17 bases not matched to a gene. Germline lookup yields CDR1 SGHTA and CDR2 FQGTGA. The CDR3 loop reads CASSSTGSGGSLFTQYF. The CDR3 region has the DNA TGTGCCAGCAGCTCCACGGGGAGCGGGGGGTCCTTGTTCACGCAGTATTTT.

The rearrangement links TRBV6-2 or TRBV6-3 to TRBJ1-2; a possible D gene is TRBD1 (5 bases). Trimming took off 1 base at V and 2 bases at J, with 11 bases between the two ends. This CDR3 has 15 amino acids. The germline V gene encodes CDR1 MNHEY and CDR2 SVGEGT. The CDR3 region has the DNA TGTGCCAGCAGTTACTTATCGGGGGAAAACTATGGCTACACCTTC. Its protein is CASSYLSGENYGYTF.

This clone showed up just once. The chain employs TRBV11-1 and TRBJ1-1; perhaps TRBD1 as D (5 bases). Germline CDR1 reads SGHAT; CDR2 reads FQDESV (reference sequence). The V end was cut by 6 bases, the J end by 0 bases, with 11 bases between. The CDR3 is 14 residues long. The CDR3 DNA is TGTGCCAGCAGGACGGGACTCTTGAACACTGAAGCTTTCTTT. Translating it yields CASRTGLLNTEAFF.

J is TRBJ1-2 and V is TRBV4-2; TRBD1 is a possible D gene (5 bases). CDR1 LGHNA and CDR2 YNFKEQ come from the germline V gene. CDR3 size: 14 residues. V lost 1 base and J lost 2, with 8 bases in between. The CDR3: CASSQAQGNYGYTF. The CDR3 nucleotides read TGTGCCAGCAGCCAAGCTCAGGGAAACTATGGCTACACCTTC.

This sequence joins TRBV6-2 or TRBV6-3 and TRBJ2-7; 8 bases are shared with TRBD1. Unmatched junction bases numbered 7, after V lost 2 bases and J lost 7 bases. Looked up from germline, CDR1 is MNHEY and CDR2 is SVGEGT. The CDR3 runs 14 residues. CDR3 residues: CASSYQGATREQYF. The CDR3 region has the DNA TGTGCCAGCAGTTACCAGGGGGCCACAAGGGAGCAGTACTTC.

The rearrangement joins TRBV6-5 to TRBJ1-2; D is uncertain. With 4 bases removed from V and 7 bases from J, the gap between germline ends came to 13 bases. The V gene's germline CDR1 is MNHEY and CDR2 SVGAGI. This CDR3 contains 13 residues. The CDR3 spells CASSLSIASGYTF. For the CDR3, the DNA is TGTGCCAGCAGTTTATCCATTGCGTCTGGCTACACCTTC.

The CDR3 here is CASSLGASGGPGELFF. DNA of the CDR3: TGCGCCAGCAGCTTGGGTGCTAGCGGCGGTCCAGGGGAGCTGTTTTTT. The V gene is TRBV5-1, the J gene TRBJ2-2; 7 positions match TRBD2. The CDR3 length is 16 residues. J gave up 8 bases and V 0 bases, and 10 bases lay outside the gene matches. Germline CDR1 reads SGHRS; CDR2 reads YFSETQ.

The chain recombines TRBV11-2 with TRBJ2-5; D gene unclear. Germline CDR1 and CDR2: SGHAT and FQNNGV. V was shortened by 5 bases and J by 1 base, with 8 bases between the two germline ends. The CDR3 runs 13 residues. This CDR3 reads CASSPTPQETQYF. CDR3 sequence (DNA): TGTGCCAGCAGCCCGACTCCCCAAGAGACCCAGTACTTC.

This chain connects TRBV5-6 to TRBJ2-6, with unresolved D. With 0 bases removed from V and 0 bases from J, the gap between germline ends came to 7 bases. The CDR3 totals 16 residues. Germline lookup yields CDR1 SGHDT and CDR2 YYEEEE. CDR3 bases: TGTGCCAGCAGCTTGGTCGTCAGCTCTGGGGCCAACGTCCTGACTTTC. This gives the protein CASSLVVSSGANVLTF.

This chain joins TRBV28 and TRBJ2-5; 11 bases match TRBD2. CDR1 and CDR2 from the germline V gene are MDHEN and SYDVKM. CDR3 length equals 13 residues. The V segment lost 8 bases and the J segment 5 bases; nucleotides outside the gene matches: 4. The CDR3 region is CASLAGGGETQYF. Here the CDR3 DNA reads TGTGCCAGCCTAGCGGGGGGCGGGGAGACCCAGTACTTC.

The genes are TRBV2 and TRBJ2-7, with 11 bases aligning to TRBD1. The V gene end was trimmed by 5 bases and the J gene end by 2 bases; junction bases not matched to a gene: 2. The CDR3 loop spans 14 amino acids. Germline V lookup: CDR1 SNHLY, CDR2 FYNNEI. The CDR3 loop reads CASSRTGGAYEQYF. The CDR3 coding sequence is TGTGCCAGCAGTCGGACAGGGGGCGCCTACGAGCAGTACTTC. The full variable domain, its missing parts supplied by reference TRBV2 and TRBJ2-7, is EPEVTQTPSHQVTQMGQEVILRCVPISNHLYFYWYRQILGQKVEFLVSFYNNEISEKSEIFDDQFSVERPDGSNFTLKIRSTKLEDSAMYFCASSRTGGAYEQYFGPGTRLTVT.

V is TRBV18 and J is TRBJ2-3; the match to TRBD1 covers 8 bases. This CDR3 has 15 amino acids. Per germline, CDR1 KGHSH and CDR2 LQKENI. After removal of 2 bases from V and 6 bases from J, the junction contained 7 bases not matched to a gene. CDR3 protein: CASSPGETGVDTQYF. Here the CDR3 DNA reads TGTGCCAGCTCACCAGGCGAGACAGGGGTCGATACGCAGTATTTT.

The chain links TRBV27 to TRBJ2-1, with D perhaps matching TRBD1 (7 bases). CDR3 length: 14 residues. Trimming stripped 6 bases from V and 5 bases from J, with 14 bases between. CDR1 and CDR2 from the germline V gene are MNHEY and SMNVEV (reference sequence). The CDR3: CASRAGQYNNEQFF. CDR3 in DNA: TGTGCCAGCAGGGCGGGACAGTACAACAATGAGCAGTTCTTC.

The chain carries TRBV24-1 and TRBJ2-7; the match to TRBD2 covers 13 bases. CDR3 length: 16 amino acids. From germline, CDR1 is KGHDR and CDR2 SFDVKD. V shed 0 bases and J 3 bases; nucleotides not matched to a gene: 1. CDR3 nucleotide sequence: TGTGCCACCAGTGATTTGGGGACTAGCGGGGTCTACGAGCAGTACTTC. Encoded protein: CATSDLGTSGVYEQYF.

The table lists this clone with a count of one. The chain joins TRBV12-3 or TRBV12-4 to TRBJ1-1; D gene uncertain. This CDR3 contains 13 residues. Trimming removed 10 bases at V and 0 bases at J, with 12 bases between. CDR3 in DNA: TGTGCCACGCAACTAAGTTTGAACACTGAAGCTTTCTTT. Residues: CATQLSLNTEAFF.

This chain joins TRBV4-2 and TRBJ1-5; D may be TRBD1 (5 bases). Trimming removed 4 bases from V and 3 bases from J, with 13 bases in between. CDR1 and CDR2 from the germline V gene are LGHNA and YNFKEQ. This CDR3 contains 15 residues. CDR3 sequence (DNA): TGTGCCAGCAGCCTGCAGGGAAGTGACAATCAGCCCCAGCATTTT. Its translation is CASSLQGSDNQPQHF.

This clone has just a few counts. The chain joins TRBV2 to TRBJ2-7, with 11 positions matching TRBD1. The CDR3 extends over 15 amino acids. V was pared by 6 bases and J by 4 bases, with 8 bases of the junction left unmatched. CDR1 and CDR2 from the germline V gene are SNHLY and FYNNEI. CDR3 nucleotide sequence: TGTGCCAGCAGGTCCGGACAGGGGGCGAGATACGAGCAGTACTTC. This translates into CASRSGQGARYEQYF.

The chain employs TRBV12-3 or TRBV12-4 and TRBJ1-4; no reliable D call. The CDR3 loop spans 12 amino acids. V lost 7 bases and J 11 bases, leaving 14 bases between the germline ends. CDR3 DNA: TGTGCCAGCACCCCGTCGGGAGAGAAACTGTTTTTT. This codes for CASTPSGEKLFF.

V is TRBV2 and J is TRBJ1-2, with 7 bases identical to TRBD1. The V and J ends lost 3 bases and 2 bases, in that order; junction bases with no gene match: 12. This CDR3 spans 17 amino acids. Germline values: CDR1 SNHLY, CDR2 FYNNEI. The CDR3 DNA reads as TGTGCCAGCAGTGATTATAGGGGGCGCCTAGAGAACTATGGCTACACCTTC. It encodes CASSDYRGRLENYGYTF.